The present T cell receptor beta chain was sequenced within a study of cytomegalovirus exposure and HLA in healthy donors. PCR amplification relied on 60 Vbeta primers (plus 13 Jbeta primers). The method was immunoSEQ multiplex PCR; TCRdb's version includes in-frame clones alone and lacks a portion of them. The table shows roughly 120,000 clones, with around 76% occurring only once. V gave up 6 bases and J gave up 7 bases; unmatched junction bases: 10. This CDR3 comprises 15 residues. CDR1 and CDR2 from the germline V gene are MNHEY and SVGAGI. V and J are TRBV6-5 and TRBJ2-7; 12 bases fit TRBD2. The specimen sequenced was PBMCs. The sequence was collected from a woman in her sixties or seventies in good health and CMV-seropositive. CDR3 nucleotides: TGTGCCAGCAGCCGAGGACTAGCGGGGATTAGGGAGCAGTACTTC. Translated: CASSRGLAGIREQYF.